The rows below give T cell receptor beta chains drawn from one sample of a study of T cell repertoires in aging, cancer and after chemotherapy. TCRdb used MiXCR to reprocess the multiplex PCR reads, holding one entry per CDR3 protein. This sample has several thousand distinct CDR3 sequences, with 50% to 55% found just once. Source material: blood. These receptor sequences come from a human donor with a solid tumor. Both conserved end residues are part of each CDR3. The D gene is left open where the match is weak. Not every row has a clone size; where given, it reads once, few, many or a size class.

clone size	D gene	V gene	J gene	CDR3 DNA	CDR3 protein
NA	NA	TRBV4-2	TRBJ1-4	TGTGCCAGCAGCCAGACAGTCGGCGGTGTGGAAAAACTGTTTTTT	CASSQTVGGVEKLFF
once	NA	TRBV6-2/TRBV6-3	TRBJ2-1	TGTGCCAGCAGTCGGGAGCGGGTCTACAATGAGCAGTTCTTC	CASSRERVYNEQFF
NA	NA	TRBV4-3	TRBJ2-1	TGCGCCAGTGTGCCCCGGGGAGAGCAGTTCTTC	CASVPRGEQFF
NA	NA	TRBV20-1	TRBJ1-2	TGCAGTGCTAGAGAAGAAGCTAACTATGGCTACACCTTC	CSAREEANYGYTF
NA	TRBD1	TRBV6-2/TRBV6-3	TRBJ1-2	TGTGCCAGCAGCCCCGGACAGGGGTTAGTCTATGGCTACACCTTC	CASSPGQGLVYGYTF
NA	NA	TRBV20-1	TRBJ2-3	TGCAGCGCCTCGGGGACGGATAACAAAGATACGCAGTATTTT	CSASGTDNKDTQYF
NA	NA	TRBV6-1	TRBJ1-2	TGTGCCAGCACTAATGACGTGGTATTAAAACCGAACTATGGCTACACCTTC	CASTNDVVLKPNYGYTF
NA	NA	TRBV5-1	TRBJ1-1	TGCGCCAGCAGCCCCTTCGCAGGAACGAACACTGAAGCTTTCTTT	CASSPFAGTNTEAFF
NA	NA	TRBV27	TRBJ1-6	TGTGCCAGCAGCGGAAGCCGGGAAAATTCACCCCTCCACTTT	CASSGSRENSPLHF
NA	TRBD1	TRBV7-2	TRBJ1-2	TGTGCCAGCAGCCCTGGACAGGCGGATGGCTACACCTTC	CASSPGQADGYTF
NA	TRBD1	TRBV29-1	TRBJ1-2	TGCAGCGCCATAGAGGGACAGGGCTATGGCTACACCTTC	CSAIEGQGYGYTF
few	NA	TRBV28	TRBJ2-7	TGTGCCAGCAGTTTACTGTTCGACGAGCAGTACTTC	CASSLLFDEQYF
NA	TRBD2	TRBV19	TRBJ2-5	TGTGCCAGTAGTGCGGACCGGTTAGCGGGTCAAGAGACCCAGTACTTC	CASSADRLAGQETQYF
NA	NA	TRBV7-9	TRBJ2-3	TGTGCCAGCAGCTTGTACGGGCGTCTGACAGATACGCAGTATTTT	CASSLYGRLTDTQYF
NA	NA	TRBV19	TRBJ2-2	TGTGCCAGTAGTATCCGGACGGAAAGGGGGGAGCTGTTTTTT	CASSIRTERGELFF
NA	NA	TRBV19	TRBJ1-4	TGTGCCAGTAGTCGCGGGTTGGCAACTAATGAAAAACTGTTTTTT	CASSRGLATNEKLFF
NA	TRBD1	TRBV6-2/TRBV6-3	TRBJ1-2	TGTGCCAGCAGTGGACAGGTTTATGGCTACACCTTC	CASSGQVYGYTF
once	TRBD2	TRBV20-1	TRBJ2-5	TGCAGTGCTAGAGGATTAGCGGGAGAGGCAGAGACCCAGTACTTC	CSARGLAGEAETQYF
NA	TRBD2	TRBV2	TRBJ2-1	TGTGCCAGCAGGGCCCGGGGGGTGGCCTCCTACAATGAGCAGTTCTTC	CASRARGVASYNEQFF
few	NA	TRBV6-2/TRBV6-3	TRBJ1-2	TGTGCCAGCAGTTACGGACAGACTTTCGGCTACACCTTC	CASSYGQTFGYTF
NA	NA	TRBV5-1	TRBJ2-7	TGCGCCAGCAGGCGGCTGGACGGCTACGAGCAGTACTTC	CASRRLDGYEQYF
NA	NA	TRBV28	TRBJ1-5	TGTGCCAGCAGTTTTGGCTTTAATCAGCCCCAGCATTTT	CASSFGFNQPQHF
NA	NA	TRBV6-6	TRBJ1-2	TGTGCCAGCAGTTCAAAGACAGGTGGCTATGGCTACACCTTC	CASSSKTGGYGYTF
few	NA	TRBV4-2	TRBJ1-6	TGTGCCAGCAGCAGCCGTGTCGAAGCCAATTCACCCCTCCACTTT	CASSSRVEANSPLHF
few	TRBD1	TRBV19	TRBJ2-2	TGTGCCAGTAGCACCAAGGGACAGGATAACACCGGGGAGCTGTTTTTT	CASSTKGQDNTGELFF
NA	NA	TRBV27	TRBJ1-1	TGTGCCAGCATCCAGGGCGGAAACACTGAAGCTTTCTTT	CASIQGGNTEAFF
once	NA	TRBV4-3	TRBJ1-3	TGCGCCAGCAGCCAATTCCGAGACTCTGGAAACACCATATATTTT	CASSQFRDSGNTIYF
few	NA	TRBV19	TRBJ2-7	TGTGCCAGTAGTATGGGACCCCTCCACGAGCAGTACTTC	CASSMGPLHEQYF
NA	NA	TRBV27	TRBJ1-1	TGTGCCAGCAGTCTCTCTACACGGAACACTGAAGCTTTCTTT	CASSLSTRNTEAFF
NA	TRBD1	TRBV7-9	TRBJ2-1	TGTGCCAGCAGCTTAGCCCCGACAGGGACCTACAATGAGCAGTTCTTC	CASSLAPTGTYNEQFF
NA	TRBD1	TRBV30	TRBJ1-2	TGTGCCTGGAGTCGGGACAGGGGGAGTGAAGGCTACACCTTC	CAWSRDRGSEGYTF
NA	NA	TRBV12-3/TRBV12-4	TRBJ2-1	TGTGCCAGCGGGGGGCGGGAGTACAATGAGCAGTTCTTC	CASGGREYNEQFF
few	NA	TRBV6-5	TRBJ1-2	TGTGCCAGCAGTTACAGGGCAGCGAAATCTGGCTACACCTTC	CASSYRAAKSGYTF
NA	TRBD2	TRBV19	TRBJ2-1	TGTGCCAGTAGTAAAAGACCCTTGGCGGGAGCGATCCTATCCTACAATGAGCAGTTCTTC	CASSKRPLAGAILSYNEQFF
NA	TRBD1	TRBV20-1	TRBJ1-4	TGCAGTGCTAGCGATTACAGGGGGAGGTTAGGAGAAAAACTGTTTTTT	CSASDYRGRLGEKLFF